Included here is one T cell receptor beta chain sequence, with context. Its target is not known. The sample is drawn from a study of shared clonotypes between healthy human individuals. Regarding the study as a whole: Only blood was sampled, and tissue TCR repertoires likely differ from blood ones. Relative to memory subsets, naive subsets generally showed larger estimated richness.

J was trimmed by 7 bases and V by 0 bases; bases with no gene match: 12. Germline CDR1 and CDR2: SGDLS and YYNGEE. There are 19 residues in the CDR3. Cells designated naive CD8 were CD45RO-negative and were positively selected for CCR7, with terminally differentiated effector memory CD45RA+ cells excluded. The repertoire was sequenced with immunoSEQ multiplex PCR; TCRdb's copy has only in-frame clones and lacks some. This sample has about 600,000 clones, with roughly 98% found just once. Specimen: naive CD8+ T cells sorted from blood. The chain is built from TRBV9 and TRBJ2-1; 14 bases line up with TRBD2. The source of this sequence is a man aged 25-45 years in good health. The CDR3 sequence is CASSVGLAGGFIVVNEQFF. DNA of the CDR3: TGTGCCAGCAGCGTAGGACTAGCGGGAGGGTTTATAGTCGTGAATGAGCAGTTCTTC.